Sequencing of this TCR beta chain was carried out in a study of shared clonotypes between healthy human individuals (dated by TCRdb to 2020 to 2022). Broadly, across the study: The cohort included three men and a couple of women between 18 and 49 years of age. For each donor, CD4 naive and CD4 memory were each given three plates, CD8 naive was given two plates, and CD8 memory was given one plate. To estimate repertoire size and how much clonotypes are shared between individuals, the study performed deep sequencing of blood TCR repertoires from five healthy adults. Different laboratories and diverse techniques were used to prepare libraries and sequence TCR repertoires, to increase sequencing depth and limit assay-specific biases. Per donor, leukapheresis produced somewhere between about 0.8 and 9 billion PBMCs. What the research found in general, with its limitations: Naive subsets generally had larger estimated clonotype richness than memory subsets. Approximately 5% of naive CD4, 3.5% of naive CD8, approximately 2.2% of memory CD4, and about 0.4% of memory CD8 clonotypes were shared across several donors. Sampling was restricted to blood, and TCR repertoires in tissues likely differ from the TCR repertoires found in blood. Compared with non-shared clonotypes, the clonotypes found in all four sorted-subset donors had higher generation probabilities. Rarefaction of sorted-subset datasets indicated incomplete sequencing despite the large sequencing depth. Based on pairwise subsampling, the degree of clonotype sharing among donors was expected to be affected by sequencing depth. The genetic and exposure-history diversity represented was limited by the small number of donors.

About this clone: There is no known antigen for this receptor. The sample holds no much larger clone one base away, and base qualities are not on file.

Healthy HIV-negative adults with no recently reported acute infections or vaccinations were included as donors. All donors were Caucasian adults living in Nashville, Tennessee, USA. CD4+ T cells were enriched by magnetic negative selection, after which naive cells were positively selected on CD45RA and the negative fraction was taken as the memory subset. After blood collection by leukapheresis, PBMCs were isolated using Ficoll-Histopaque density gradient centrifugation and then cryopreserved in the vapor phase of liquid nitrogen. Analytical flow cytometry was used to check the purity and quantity of each magnetically sorted T cell population. From each sorted fraction, genomic DNA was isolated and quantified by UV absorbance on a Nanodrop 2000c. In the germline V gene, CDR1 corresponds to SNHLY and CDR2 to FYNNEI. The CDR3 sequence holds 14 residues, the cysteine and phenylalanine included. CDR3 DNA only is kept here, 42 bases in frame from base 1. Trimming takes 6 bases off V and 5 bases off J; junction bases not matched to a gene: 5.

Using the deep immunoSEQ assay, TCR CDR3 regions were amplified from genomic DNA by multiplex PCR. For each cell subset, the extracted genomic DNA was distributed evenly across all wells of several immunoSEQ 96-well plates, and each plate served as one replicate. For sorted subsets, each replicate PCR was loaded with about 0.2 ug genomic DNA, equivalent to about 33,000 T cell genomes. The purified libraries were quantified using a Qubit 3.0 fluorometer, sized with a Bioanalyzer 2100, and then quantified again using the KAPA Library Quantification kit. A separate single-read 150-cycle Illumina NextSeq 550 flow cell was used to sequence each immunoSEQ 96-well plate. The authors' analysis ran thus. The immunoSEQ output contained only junctional sequences without quality scores, so filtering could not match that applied to full-length reads. Sequences were annotated with PyIR, a Python wrapper for IgBLAST v1.9, and V/J genes and CDR3 were assigned using IMGT germline references. Any read was removed if the V/J assignment was weak (E-value above 1e-6), the CDR3 was missing, or the read contained stop codons, out-of-frame junctions, or ambiguous translated residues. V3J clonotypes were defined as sequences sharing an identical inferred V gene, J gene, and CDR3 amino acid sequence. The percentage overlap between two repertoires was calculated by dividing the number of shared unique clonotypes by the size of the smaller repertoire. Repertoire richness was assessed with RTK rarefaction, the Chao1 estimator, and Recon v2.1 estimates of unobserved clonotypes. Generation probabilities were computed with OLGA for all TCRbeta clonotypes obtained by the gDNA method from four donors. TCRdb's version of the immuneACCESS table is confined to in-frame rearrangements and falls short of the full clone set. An unresolved V gene accounts for under half of the shortfall where checked; the remainder is of unknown origin. That table furnishes V, J and clone size, whereas the DNA furnished D and trimming. The sample contains under 1,100,000 clones, about 70% of them found a single time. The top ten clones comprise approximately 1.5% of the sample.

The sequenced sample consisted of memory CD4+ T cells sorted from blood. According to the study, the label for this sample's cell subset or site signals: CD45RA-negative fraction. This sequence uses TRBV2 and TRBJ2-7; 12 junctional bases match TRBD1. The receptor comes from a man between 18 and 35 years old in good health. The sequence in DNA is TGTGCCAGCAGAGGGACAGGGGGCAATCACGAGCAGTACTTC. This encodes CASRGTGGNHEQYF.